This T cell receptor (beta chain) was recovered during a study of regulatory T cells in long-lasting Graves disease. This clonotype was seen many times. The time point here: newly diagnosed GD, antithyroid drugs for less than 3 months. Following extraction of RNA from PBMCs, that RNA was used to make the TCR library. It was American Thyroid Association guidelines that determined Graves' disease diagnosis. The EDTA tubes were filled with 8 to 9.5 milliliters of drawn peripheral blood. For TCR beta, libraries came from iRepertoire HTBI primers and Arm-PCR of CDR3 regions. MiXCR, applied by TCRdb to the multiplex PCR reads, yields one record per CDR3 protein. Among approximately 350,000 distinct CDR3 sequences listed, 16% were seen once. CDR1 and CDR2 from the germline V gene are SGHAT and FQNNGV. The CDR3 consists of 13 residues. Deletions cut 4 bases from V and 5 bases from J, with 11 bases between. The same sample was also studied in work on T cells in Graves' hyperthyroidism and ophthalmopathy. That study reports: Diagnoses were made from clinical symptoms, serum measures (thyroxine and TRAb), thyroid ultrasound and orbital computed tomography.

The clonotype was recovered from a woman in her late teens or twenties with Graves disease. The chain uses TRBV11-2 and TRBJ2-5; D possibly corresponds to TRBD2 (5 bases). The sample consisted of peripheral blood mononuclear cells (PBMCs), taken at new diagnosis, from a patient treated with antithyroid drugs. CDR3 coding DNA: TGTGCCAGCAGCTCCACGGGGTGGGAGACCCAGTACTTC. Translation gives CASSSTGWETQYF.